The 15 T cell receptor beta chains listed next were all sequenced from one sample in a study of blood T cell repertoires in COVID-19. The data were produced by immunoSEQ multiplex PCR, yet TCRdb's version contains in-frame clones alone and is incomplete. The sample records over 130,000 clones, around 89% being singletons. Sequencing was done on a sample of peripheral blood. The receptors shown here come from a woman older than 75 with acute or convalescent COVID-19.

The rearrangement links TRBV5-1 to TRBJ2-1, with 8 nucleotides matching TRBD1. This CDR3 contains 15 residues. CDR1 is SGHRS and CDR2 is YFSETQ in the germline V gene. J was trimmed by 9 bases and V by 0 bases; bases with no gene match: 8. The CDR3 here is CASSLDITGGSEQFF. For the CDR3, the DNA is TGCGCCAGCAGCTTGGACATAACAGGGGGAAGTGAGCAGTTCTTC.

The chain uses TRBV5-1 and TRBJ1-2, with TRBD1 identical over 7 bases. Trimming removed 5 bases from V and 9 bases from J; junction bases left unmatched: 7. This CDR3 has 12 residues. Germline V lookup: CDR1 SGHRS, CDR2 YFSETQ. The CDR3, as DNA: TGCGCCAGCAGAACCGGGACAGAGAGCTACACCTTC. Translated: CASRTGTESYTF. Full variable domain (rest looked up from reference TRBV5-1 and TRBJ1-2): KAGVTQTPRYLIKTRGQQVTLSCSPISGHRSVSWYQQTPGQGLQFLFEYFSETQRNKGNFPGRFSGRQFSNSRSEMNVSTLELGDSALYLCASRTGTESYTFGSGTRLTVV.

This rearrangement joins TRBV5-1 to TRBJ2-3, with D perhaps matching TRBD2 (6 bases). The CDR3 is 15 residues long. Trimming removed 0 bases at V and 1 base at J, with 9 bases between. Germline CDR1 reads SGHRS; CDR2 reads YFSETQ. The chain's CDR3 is CASSLGGVRTDTQYF. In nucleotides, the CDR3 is TGCGCCAGCAGCTTGGGGGGGGTCCGCACAGATACGCAGTATTTT.

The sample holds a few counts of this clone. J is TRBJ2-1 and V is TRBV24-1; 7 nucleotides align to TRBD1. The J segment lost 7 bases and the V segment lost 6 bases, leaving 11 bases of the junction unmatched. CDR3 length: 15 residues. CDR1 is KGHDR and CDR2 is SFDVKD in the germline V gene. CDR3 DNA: TGTGCCACCAGTCCCTCGACAGGGTATAGGAATGAGCAGTTCTTC. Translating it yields CATSPSTGYRNEQFF.

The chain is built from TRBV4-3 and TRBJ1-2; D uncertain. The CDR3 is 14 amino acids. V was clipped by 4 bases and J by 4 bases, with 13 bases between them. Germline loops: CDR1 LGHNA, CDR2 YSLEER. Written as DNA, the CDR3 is TGCGCCAGCAGCCGTGAGAGGGCCCTCTATGGCTACACCTTC. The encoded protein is CASSRERALYGYTF.

CDR3 DNA sequence: TGTGCCAGCAGCCAACAGGGTAACGGGGAGCTGTTTTTT. This translates into CASSQQGNGELFF. The chain uses TRBV3-1 (or the pseudogene TRBV3-2) and TRBJ2-2; tentative D call: TRBD1 (5 bases). This CDR3 is built from 13 residues. Germline loops: CDR1 LGHDT, CDR2 YNNKEL (reference sequence). V was trimmed by 2 bases and J by 7 bases, leaving 8 bases between them.

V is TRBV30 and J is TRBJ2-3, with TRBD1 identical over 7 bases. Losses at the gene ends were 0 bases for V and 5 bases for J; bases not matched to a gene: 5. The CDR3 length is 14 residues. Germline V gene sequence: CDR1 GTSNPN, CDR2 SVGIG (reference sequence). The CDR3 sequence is CAWSVPQGIDTQYF. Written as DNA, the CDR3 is TGTGCCTGGAGTGTACCACAGGGGATAGATACGCAGTATTTT.

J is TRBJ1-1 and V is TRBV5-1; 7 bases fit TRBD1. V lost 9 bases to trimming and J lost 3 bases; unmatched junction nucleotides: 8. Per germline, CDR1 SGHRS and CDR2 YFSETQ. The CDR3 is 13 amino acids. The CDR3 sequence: CATRQGGDTEAFF. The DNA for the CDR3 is TGCGCCACCAGACAGGGAGGGGACACTGAAGCTTTCTTT.

CDR3 sequence reads: CASSEGGTGGWRRVNQPQHF. The DNA of the CDR3 is TGTGCCAGCAGTGAGGGTGGGACAGGGGGCTGGCGGAGGGTCAATCAGCCCCAGCATTTT. The rearrangement uses TRBV2 and TRBJ1-5; 12 bases line up with TRBD1. The ends lost 3 bases at V and 3 bases at J; junction bases unmatched: 15. The length of the CDR3 is 20 residues. Per the germline V gene, CDR1 is SNHLY and CDR2 is FYNNEI.

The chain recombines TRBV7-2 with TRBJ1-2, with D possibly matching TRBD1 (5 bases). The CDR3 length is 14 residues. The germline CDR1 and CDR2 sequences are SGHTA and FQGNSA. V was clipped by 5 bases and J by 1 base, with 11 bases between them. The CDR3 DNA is TGTGCCAGCAGCCCCGGGGGACTTAACTATGGCTACACCTTC. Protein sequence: CASSPGGLNYGYTF.

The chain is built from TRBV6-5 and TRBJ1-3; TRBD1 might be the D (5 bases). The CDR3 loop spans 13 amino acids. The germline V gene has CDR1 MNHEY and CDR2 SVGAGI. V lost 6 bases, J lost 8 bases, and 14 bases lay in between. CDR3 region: CASRPPGEYTIYF. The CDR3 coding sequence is TGTGCCAGCAGGCCCCCGGGGGAATACACCATATATTTT.

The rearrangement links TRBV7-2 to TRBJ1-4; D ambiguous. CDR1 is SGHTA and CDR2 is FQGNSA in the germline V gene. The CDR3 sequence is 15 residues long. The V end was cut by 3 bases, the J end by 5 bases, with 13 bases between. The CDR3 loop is CASSFGRGLNEKLFF. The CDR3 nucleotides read TGTGCCAGCAGCTTTGGGCGAGGGTTGAATGAAAAACTGTTTTTT. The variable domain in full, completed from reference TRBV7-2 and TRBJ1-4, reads GAGVSQSPSNKVTEKGKDVELRCDPISGHTALYWYRQSLGQGLEFLIYFQGNSAPDKSGLPSDRFSAERTGGSVSTLTIQRTQQEDSAVYLCASSFGRGLNEKLFFGSGTQLSVL.

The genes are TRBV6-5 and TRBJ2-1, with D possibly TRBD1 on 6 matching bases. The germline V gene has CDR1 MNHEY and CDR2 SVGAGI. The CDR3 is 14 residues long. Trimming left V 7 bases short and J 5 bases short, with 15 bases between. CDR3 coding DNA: TGTGCCAGCACTCCGAGAGGACAGAACAATGAGCAGTTCTTC. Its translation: CASTPRGQNNEQFF.

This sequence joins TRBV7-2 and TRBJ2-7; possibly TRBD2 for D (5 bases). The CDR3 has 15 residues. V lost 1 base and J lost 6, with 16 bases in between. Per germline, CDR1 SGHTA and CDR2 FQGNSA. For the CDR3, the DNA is TGTGCCAGCAGCTTAGGCCACCCGGAGGTTAGCGAGCAGTACTTC. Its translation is CASSLGHPEVSEQYF.

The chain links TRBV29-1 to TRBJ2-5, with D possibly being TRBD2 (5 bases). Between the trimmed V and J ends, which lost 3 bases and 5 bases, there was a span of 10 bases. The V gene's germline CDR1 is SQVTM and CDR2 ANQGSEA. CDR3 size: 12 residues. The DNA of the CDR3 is TGCAGCGTTGAGGCGACGGGGGAGACCCAGTACTTC. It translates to CSVEATGETQYF.